This T cell receptor beta chain originates from a study of shared clonotypes between healthy human individuals. Study results and caveats: Among the subsets, naive ones generally showed larger estimated richness than memory ones.

This clone was recorded once. The antigen remains unidentified. The sample has other DNA sequences that encode this CDR3 too. CD45RO-negative, CCR7-selected cells formed the naive CD8 fraction, which excluded terminally differentiated effector memory CD45RA+ cells. The CDR3 sequence is 14 residues long. CDR1 is MGHRA and CDR2 is YSYEKL in the germline V gene. V was clipped by 1 base and J by 4 bases; unmatched bases: 2. As handled by the study authors: Without quality scores, immunoSEQ junctional reads could not be filtered like full-length reads. The method was immunoSEQ multiplex PCR; TCRdb's version includes in-frame clones alone and lacks a portion of them. V and J calls and clone size are those listed in that table; D and trimming were worked out from the DNA. The table includes 550,000 to 750,000 clones, roughly 94% detected once.

Sequencing used naive CD8+ T cells sorted from blood. The rearrangement uses TRBV4-1 and TRBJ2-7; 9 bases are a match to TRBD1. This sequence was found in a young man in good health. The CDR3 DNA sequence: TGCGCCAGCAGCCAAGGACAGGGGGTATACGAGCAGTACTTC. As protein: CASSQGQGVYEQYF.